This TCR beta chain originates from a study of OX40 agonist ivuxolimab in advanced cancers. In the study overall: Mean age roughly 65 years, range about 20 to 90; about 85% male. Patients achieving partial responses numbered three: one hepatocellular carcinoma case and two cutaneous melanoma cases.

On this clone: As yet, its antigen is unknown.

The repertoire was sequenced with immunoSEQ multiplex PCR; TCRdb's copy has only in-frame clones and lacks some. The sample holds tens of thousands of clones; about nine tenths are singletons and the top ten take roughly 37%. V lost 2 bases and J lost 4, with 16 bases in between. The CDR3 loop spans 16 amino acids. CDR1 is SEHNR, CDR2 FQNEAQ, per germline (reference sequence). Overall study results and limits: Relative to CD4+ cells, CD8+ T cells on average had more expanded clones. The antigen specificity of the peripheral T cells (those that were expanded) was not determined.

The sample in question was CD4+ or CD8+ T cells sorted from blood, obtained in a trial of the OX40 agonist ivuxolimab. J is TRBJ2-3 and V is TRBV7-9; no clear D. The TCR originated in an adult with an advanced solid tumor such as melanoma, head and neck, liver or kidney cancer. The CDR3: CASSLRPSEGADTQYF. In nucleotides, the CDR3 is TGTGCCAGCAGCTTACGGCCAAGTGAAGGTGCAGATACGCAGTATTTT.